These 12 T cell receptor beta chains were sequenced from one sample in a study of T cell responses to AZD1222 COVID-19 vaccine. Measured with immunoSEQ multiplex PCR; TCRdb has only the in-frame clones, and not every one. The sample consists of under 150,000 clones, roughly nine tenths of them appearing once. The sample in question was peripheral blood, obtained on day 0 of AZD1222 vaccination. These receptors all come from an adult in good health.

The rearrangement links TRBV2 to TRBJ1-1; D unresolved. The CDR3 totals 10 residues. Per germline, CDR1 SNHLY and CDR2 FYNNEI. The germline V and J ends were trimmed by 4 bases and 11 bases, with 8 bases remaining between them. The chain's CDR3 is CASSGPEAFF. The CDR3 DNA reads TGTGCCAGCAGTGGCCCGGAGGCTTTCTTT.

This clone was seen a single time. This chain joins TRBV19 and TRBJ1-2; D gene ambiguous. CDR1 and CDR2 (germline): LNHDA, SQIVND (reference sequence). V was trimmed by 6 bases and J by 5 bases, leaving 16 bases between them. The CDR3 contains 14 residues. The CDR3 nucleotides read TGTGCCAGTAGGGTCCAGCGCCTGTGGTATGGCTACACCTTC. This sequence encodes CASRVQRLWYGYTF.

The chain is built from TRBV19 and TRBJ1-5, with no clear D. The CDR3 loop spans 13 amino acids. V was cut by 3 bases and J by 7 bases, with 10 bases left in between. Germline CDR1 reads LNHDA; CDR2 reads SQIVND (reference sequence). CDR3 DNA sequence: TGTGCCAGTAGTATTGTCCACGACCAGCCCCAGCATTTT. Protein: CASSIVHDQPQHF.

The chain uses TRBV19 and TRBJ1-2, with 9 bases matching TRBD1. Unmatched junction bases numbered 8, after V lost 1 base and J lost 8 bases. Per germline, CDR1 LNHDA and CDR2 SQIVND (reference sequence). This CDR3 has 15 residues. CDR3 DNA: TGTGCCAGTAGTATAGTAGCACAGGGGGCAAAGGGCTACACCTTC. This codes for CASSIVAQGAKGYTF.

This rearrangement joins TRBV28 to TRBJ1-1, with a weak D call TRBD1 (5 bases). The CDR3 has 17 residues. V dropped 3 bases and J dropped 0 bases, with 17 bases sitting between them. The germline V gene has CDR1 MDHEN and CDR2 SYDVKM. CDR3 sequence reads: CASSLRGWGKMNTEAFF. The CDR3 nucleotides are TGTGCCAGCAGTTTGAGGGGATGGGGAAAAATGAACACTGAAGCTTTCTTT.

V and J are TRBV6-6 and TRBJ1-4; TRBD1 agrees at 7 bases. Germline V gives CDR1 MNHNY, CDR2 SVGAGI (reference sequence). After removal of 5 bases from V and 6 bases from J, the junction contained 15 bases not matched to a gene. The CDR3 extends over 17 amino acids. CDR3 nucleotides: TGTGCCAGCAGTCCCGACCAGGGGGTGGGGGCTTATGAAAAACTGTTTTTT. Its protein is CASSPDQGVGAYEKLFF.

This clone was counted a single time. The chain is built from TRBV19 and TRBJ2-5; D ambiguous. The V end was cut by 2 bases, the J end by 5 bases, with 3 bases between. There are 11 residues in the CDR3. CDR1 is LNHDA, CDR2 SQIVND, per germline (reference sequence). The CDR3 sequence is CASSIMETQYF. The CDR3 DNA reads TGTGCCAGTAGTATAATGGAGACCCAGTACTTC.

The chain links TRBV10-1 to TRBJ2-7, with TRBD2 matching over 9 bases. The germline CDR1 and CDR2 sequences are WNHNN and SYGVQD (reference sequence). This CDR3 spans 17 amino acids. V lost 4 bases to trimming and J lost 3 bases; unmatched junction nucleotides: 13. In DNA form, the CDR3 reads TGCGCCAGCAGTGGTCGGACTAGCGCCACACCCCTCTACGAGCAGTACTTC. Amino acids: CASSGRTSATPLYEQYF.

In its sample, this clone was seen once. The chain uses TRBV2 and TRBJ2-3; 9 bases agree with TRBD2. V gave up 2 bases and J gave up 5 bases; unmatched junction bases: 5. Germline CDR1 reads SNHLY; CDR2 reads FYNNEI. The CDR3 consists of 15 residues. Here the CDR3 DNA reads TGTGCCAGCAGTGAATCGGCGGGGGGGCGAGATACGCAGTATTTT. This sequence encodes CASSESAGGRDTQYF.

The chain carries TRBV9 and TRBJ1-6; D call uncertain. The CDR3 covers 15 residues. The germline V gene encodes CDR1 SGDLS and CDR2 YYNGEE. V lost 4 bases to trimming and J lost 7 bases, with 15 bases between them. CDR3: CASSTQGPGNSPLHF. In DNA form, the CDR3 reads TGTGCCAGCAGCACCCAAGGGCCCGGCAATTCACCCCTCCACTTT.

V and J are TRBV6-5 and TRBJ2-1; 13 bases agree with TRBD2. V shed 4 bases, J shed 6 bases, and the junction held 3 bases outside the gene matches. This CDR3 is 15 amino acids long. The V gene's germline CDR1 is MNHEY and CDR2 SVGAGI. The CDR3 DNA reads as TGTGCCAGCAGTTGGGGACTAGCGGGGTTCAATGAGCAGTTCTTC. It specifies CASSWGLAGFNEQFF.

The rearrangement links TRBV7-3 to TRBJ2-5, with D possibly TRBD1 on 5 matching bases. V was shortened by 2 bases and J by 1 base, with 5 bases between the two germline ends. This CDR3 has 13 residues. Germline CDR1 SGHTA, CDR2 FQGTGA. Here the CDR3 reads CASSLGAQETQYF. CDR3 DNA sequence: TGTGCCAGCAGCTTAGGGGCCCAAGAGACCCAGTACTTC.